The clone carrying this T cell receptor (beta chain) has just a few counts. Antigen specificity is unknown. What was sequenced were expressed TCRB transcripts, since all of the isolated RNA had been reverse transcribed. Profiling relied on immunoSEQ multiplex PCR, and the TCRdb table lists in-frame clones only, not all of them. The repertoire holds a few hundred thousand clones, with 10% to 15% as singletons. Germline loops: CDR1 GTSNPN, CDR2 SVGIG (reference sequence). V lost 3 bases to trimming and J lost 1 base, with 12 bases between them. This CDR3 is built from 14 residues. This sample was included in a study of beta chain features in type 1 diabetes. Across the study: Cells sorted and examined across all samples totaled more than 90,000,000.

Study-level findings and limits: Shortening of TCRB CDR3s, moderate but significant, appeared in all four CD4+ subsets of Type 1 diabetes patients. Reduced insertions and increased deletions marked VDJ junctions in type 1 diabetes patients. Whether TCRB rearrangement is influenced by HLA type was left unresolved in this analysis.

By way of CD45RO/CCR7/CD25/CD127/CD95/CD27, the CD4+ regulatory, stem cell-like memory, central memory and naive cells were sorted. The sample comprised naive CD4+ T cells from blood. J is TRBJ1-1 and V is TRBV30; D is uncertain. This clonotype was sampled from a woman aged 18-29 years with type 1 diabetes. CDR3 bases: TGTGCCTGGAGACTCCCGATCCCGAACACTGAAGCTTTCTTT. Its protein product is CAWRLPIPNTEAFF.